This T cell receptor beta chain was sequenced for a study of lymphopenia after photon versus proton radiotherapy. Study-wide findings and caveats: Under photons, naive T cells and diversity fell while effector/memory populations rose. Larger post-nadir TCR diversity loss correlated inversely with survival in deceased patients. Oligoclonal CD8+ Temra expansion after nadir drove photon patients' diversity drop. Authors raise, but do not show, better survival with proton therapy.

This clone came up a few times. Its antigen is unidentified. The CDR3 has 17 amino acids. Germline V gene sequence: CDR1 SGHTA, CDR2 FQGNSA. Trimming took 0 bases from V and 3 from J, leaving 15 bases between them. Profiling relied on immunoSEQ multiplex PCR, and the TCRdb table lists in-frame clones only, not all of them. Found here are fewer than 35,000 clones, 80% to 90% of them singletons; the top ten hold 6.6%. This chain uses TRBV7-2 with TRBJ1-5; perhaps TRBD1 as D (5 bases). The material sequenced was peripheral blood, taken from a patient treated with proton-based radiotherapy. The receptor's source is a woman aged 65 to 85 with pancreatic cancer. Some clones in this sample may be carry-over from other donors' samples. CDR3 amino acids: CASSLAGGQGANQPQHF. DNA for the CDR3: TGTGCCAGCAGCTTAGCCGGTGGGCAGGGTGCCAATCAGCCCCAGCATTTT.